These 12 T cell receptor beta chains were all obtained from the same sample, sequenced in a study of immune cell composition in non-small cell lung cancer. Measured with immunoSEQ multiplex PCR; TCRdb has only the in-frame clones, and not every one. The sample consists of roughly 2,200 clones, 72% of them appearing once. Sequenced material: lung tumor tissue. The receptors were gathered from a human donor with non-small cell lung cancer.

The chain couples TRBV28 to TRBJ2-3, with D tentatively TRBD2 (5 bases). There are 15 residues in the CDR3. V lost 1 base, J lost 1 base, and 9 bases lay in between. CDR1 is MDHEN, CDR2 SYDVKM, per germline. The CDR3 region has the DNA TGTGCCAGCAGTTTATTAGTCGGGGGCACAGATACGCAGTATTTT. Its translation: CASSLLVGGTDTQYF.

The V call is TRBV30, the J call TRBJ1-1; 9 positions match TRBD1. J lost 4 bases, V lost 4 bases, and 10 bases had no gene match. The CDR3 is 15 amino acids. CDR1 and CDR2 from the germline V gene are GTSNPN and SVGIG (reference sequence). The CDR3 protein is CAWTTGGIRSTEAFF. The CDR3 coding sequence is TGTGCCTGGACGACAGGGGGAATACGATCCACTGAAGCTTTCTTT.

Here the CDR3 reads CASGKIGYTF. DNA of the CDR3: TGTGCCAGCGGCAAGATTGGCTACACCTTC. The chain uses TRBV2 and TRBJ1-2, with D unclear. Deletions cut 8 bases from V and 7 bases from J, with 8 bases between. CDR1 is SNHLY, CDR2 FYNNEI, per germline. The CDR3 extends over 10 amino acids.

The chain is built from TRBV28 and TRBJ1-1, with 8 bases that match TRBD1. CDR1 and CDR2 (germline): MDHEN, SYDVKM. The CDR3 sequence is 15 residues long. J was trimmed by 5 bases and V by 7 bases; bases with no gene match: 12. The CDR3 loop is CASITGGGLRTEAFF. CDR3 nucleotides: TGTGCCAGCATTACAGGGGGGGGCCTTCGAACTGAAGCTTTCTTT.

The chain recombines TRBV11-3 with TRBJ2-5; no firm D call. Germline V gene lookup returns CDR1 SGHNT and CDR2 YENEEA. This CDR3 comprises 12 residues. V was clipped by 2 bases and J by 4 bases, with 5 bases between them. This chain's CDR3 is CASSLTGETQYF. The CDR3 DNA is TGTGCCAGCAGCTTAACCGGAGAGACCCAGTACTTC.

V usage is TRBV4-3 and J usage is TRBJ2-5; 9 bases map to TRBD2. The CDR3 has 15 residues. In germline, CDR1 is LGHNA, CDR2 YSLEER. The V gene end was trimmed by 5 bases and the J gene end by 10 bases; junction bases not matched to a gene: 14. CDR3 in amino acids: CASSSARFSGGDQYF. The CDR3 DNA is TGCGCCAGCAGCTCGGCCCGTTTTAGCGGGGGAGACCAGTACTTC.

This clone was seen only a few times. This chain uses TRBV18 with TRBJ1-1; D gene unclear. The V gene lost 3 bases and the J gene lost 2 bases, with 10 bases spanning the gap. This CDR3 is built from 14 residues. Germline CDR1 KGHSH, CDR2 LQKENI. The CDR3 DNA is TGTGCCAGCTCACCGCGGATAGCTAACACTGAAGCTTTCTTT. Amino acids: CASSPRIANTEAFF.

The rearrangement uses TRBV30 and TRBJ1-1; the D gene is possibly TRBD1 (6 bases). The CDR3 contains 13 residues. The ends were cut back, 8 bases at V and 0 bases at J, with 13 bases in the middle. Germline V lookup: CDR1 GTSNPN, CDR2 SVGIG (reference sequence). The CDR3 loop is CALNRDMNTEAFF. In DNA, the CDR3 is TGTGCCCTCAACAGGGACATGAACACTGAAGCTTTCTTT.

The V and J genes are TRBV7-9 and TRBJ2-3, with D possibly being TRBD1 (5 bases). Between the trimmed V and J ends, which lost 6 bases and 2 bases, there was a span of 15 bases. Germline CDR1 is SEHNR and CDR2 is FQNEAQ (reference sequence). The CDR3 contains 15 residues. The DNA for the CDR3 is TGTGCCAGCAGTGCCGGGCTGGGGCCCACAGATACGCAGTATTTT. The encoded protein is CASSAGLGPTDTQYF.

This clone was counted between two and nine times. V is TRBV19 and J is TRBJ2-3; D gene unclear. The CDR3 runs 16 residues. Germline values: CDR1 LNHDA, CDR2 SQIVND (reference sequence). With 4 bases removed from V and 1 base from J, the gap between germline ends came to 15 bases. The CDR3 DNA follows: TGTGCCAGTAGTACCCTAGTGAGTATTGGCACAGATACGCAGTATTTT. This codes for CASSTLVSIGTDTQYF.

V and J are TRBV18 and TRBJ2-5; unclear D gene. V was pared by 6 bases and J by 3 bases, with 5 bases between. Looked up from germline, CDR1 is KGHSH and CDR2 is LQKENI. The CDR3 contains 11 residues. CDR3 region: CASSSEETQYF. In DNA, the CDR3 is TGTGCCAGCTCTTCAGAAGAGACCCAGTACTTC.

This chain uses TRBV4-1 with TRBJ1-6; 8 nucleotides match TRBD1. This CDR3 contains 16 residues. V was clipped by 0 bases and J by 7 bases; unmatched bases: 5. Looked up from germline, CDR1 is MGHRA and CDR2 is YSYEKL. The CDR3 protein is CASSQEWDRSNSPLHF. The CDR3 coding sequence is TGCGCCAGCAGCCAAGAGTGGGACAGGTCGAATTCACCCCTCCACTTT.